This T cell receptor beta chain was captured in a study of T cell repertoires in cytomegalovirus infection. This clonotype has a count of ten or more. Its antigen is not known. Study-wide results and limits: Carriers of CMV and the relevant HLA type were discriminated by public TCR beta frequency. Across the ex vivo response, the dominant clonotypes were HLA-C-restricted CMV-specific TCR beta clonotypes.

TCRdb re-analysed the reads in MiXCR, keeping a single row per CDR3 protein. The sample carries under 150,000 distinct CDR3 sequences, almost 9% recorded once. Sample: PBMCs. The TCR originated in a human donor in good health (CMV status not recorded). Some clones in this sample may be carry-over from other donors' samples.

The CDR3 nucleotides read TGTGCCAGCAGGCCCCGGGACTTCAAAGAGACCCAGTACTTC. This gives the protein CASRPRDFKETQYF. The rearrangement joins TRBV7-8 to TRBJ2-5, with a weak D call TRBD2 (6 bases). The V end lost 6 bases, the J end lost 3 bases, and 14 bases lay between the germline ends. The CDR3 covers 14 residues. Germline CDR1 is SGHVS and CDR2 is FQNEAQ. Together with reference TRBV7-8 and TRBJ2-5, the CDR3 gives the full variable domain: GAGVSQSPRYKVAKRGQDVALRCDPISGHVSLFWYQQALGQGPEFLTYFQNEAQLDKSGLPSDRFFAERPEGSVSTLKIQRTQQEDSAVYLCASRPRDFKETQYFGPGTRLLVL.